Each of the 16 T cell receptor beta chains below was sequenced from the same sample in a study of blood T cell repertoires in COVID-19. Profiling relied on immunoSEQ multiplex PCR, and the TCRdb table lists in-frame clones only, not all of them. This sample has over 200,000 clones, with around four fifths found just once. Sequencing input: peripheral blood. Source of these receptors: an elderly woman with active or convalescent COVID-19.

For the CDR3, the DNA is TGTGCCAGCAGCTTAGTTCTAGCGACGAGAAGGAATGAGCAGTTCTTC. Translating gives CASSLVLATRRNEQFF. The chain joins TRBV7-2 to TRBJ2-1; tentatively, D is TRBD2 (6 bases). The CDR3 has 16 residues. V lost 1 base to trimming and J lost 7 bases, with 17 bases between them. Per germline, CDR1 SGHTA and CDR2 FQGNSA.

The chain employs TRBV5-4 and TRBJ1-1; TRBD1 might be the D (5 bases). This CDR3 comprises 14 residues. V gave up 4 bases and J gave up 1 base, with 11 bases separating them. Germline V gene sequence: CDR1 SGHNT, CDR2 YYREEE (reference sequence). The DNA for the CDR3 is TGTGCCAGCAGCGGGGGGAGCAGGAACACTGAAGCTTTCTTT. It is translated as CASSGGSRNTEAFF.

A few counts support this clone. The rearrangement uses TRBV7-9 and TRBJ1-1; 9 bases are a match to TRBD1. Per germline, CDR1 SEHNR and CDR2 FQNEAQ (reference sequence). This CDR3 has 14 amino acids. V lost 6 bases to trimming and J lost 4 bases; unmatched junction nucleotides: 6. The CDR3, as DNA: TGTGCCAGCAGGGTATGGGACAGGGTCACTGAAGCTTTCTTT. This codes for CASRVWDRVTEAFF.

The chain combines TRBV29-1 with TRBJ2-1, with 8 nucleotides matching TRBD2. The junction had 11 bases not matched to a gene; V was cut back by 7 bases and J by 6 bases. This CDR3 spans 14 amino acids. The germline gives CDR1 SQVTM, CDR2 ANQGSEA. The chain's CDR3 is CSDRTSPRPNEQFF. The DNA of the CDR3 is TGCAGCGACAGGACTAGCCCACGGCCCAATGAGCAGTTCTTC.

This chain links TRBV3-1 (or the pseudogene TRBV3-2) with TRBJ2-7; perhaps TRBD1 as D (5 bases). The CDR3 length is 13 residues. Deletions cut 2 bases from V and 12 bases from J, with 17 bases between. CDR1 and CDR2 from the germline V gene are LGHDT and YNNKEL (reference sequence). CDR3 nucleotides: TGTGCCAGCAGCCAAAACGTAGGGGATATGCGGTACTTC. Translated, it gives CASSQNVGDMRYF.

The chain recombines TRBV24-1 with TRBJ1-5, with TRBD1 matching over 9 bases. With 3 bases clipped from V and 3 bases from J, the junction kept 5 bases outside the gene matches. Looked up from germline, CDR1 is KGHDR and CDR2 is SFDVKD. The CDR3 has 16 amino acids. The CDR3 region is CATSDGGQGSNQPQHF. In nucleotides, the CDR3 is TGTGCCACCAGTGATGGGGGACAGGGTTCCAATCAGCCCCAGCATTTT.

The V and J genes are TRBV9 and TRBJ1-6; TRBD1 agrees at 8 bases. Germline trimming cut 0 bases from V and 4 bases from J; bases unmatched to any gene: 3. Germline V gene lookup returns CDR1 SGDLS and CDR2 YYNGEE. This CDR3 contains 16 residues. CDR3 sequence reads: CASSVVDRAYNSPLHF. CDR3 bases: TGTGCCAGCAGCGTAGTGGACAGGGCTTATAATTCACCCCTCCACTTT.

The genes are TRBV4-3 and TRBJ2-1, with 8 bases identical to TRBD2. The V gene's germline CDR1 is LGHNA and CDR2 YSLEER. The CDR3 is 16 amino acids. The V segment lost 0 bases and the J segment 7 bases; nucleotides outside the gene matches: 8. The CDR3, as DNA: TGCGCCAGCAGCCAAGAGGTCCGGGGGGGAGCGAATGAGCAGTTCTTC. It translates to CASSQEVRGGANEQFF.

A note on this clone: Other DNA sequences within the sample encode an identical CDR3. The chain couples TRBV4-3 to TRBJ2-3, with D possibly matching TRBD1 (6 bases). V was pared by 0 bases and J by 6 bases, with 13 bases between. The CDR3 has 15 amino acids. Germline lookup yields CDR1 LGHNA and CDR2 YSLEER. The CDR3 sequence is CASSQEGGRADTQYF. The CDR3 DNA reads TGCGCCAGCAGCCAAGAAGGGGGACGGGCCGATACGCAGTATTTT.

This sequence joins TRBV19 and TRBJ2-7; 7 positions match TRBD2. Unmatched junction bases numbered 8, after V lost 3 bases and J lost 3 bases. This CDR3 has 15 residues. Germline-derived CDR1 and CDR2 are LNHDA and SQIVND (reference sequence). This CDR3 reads CASSMGAGVYYEQYF. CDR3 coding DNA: TGTGCCAGTAGTATGGGTGCGGGGGTATACTACGAGCAGTACTTC. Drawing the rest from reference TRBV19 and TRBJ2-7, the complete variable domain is DGGITQSPKYLFRKEGQNVTLSCEQNLNHDAMYWYRQDPGQGLRLIYYSQIVNDFQKGDIAEGYSVSREKKESFPLTVTSAQKNPTAFYLCASSMGAGVYYEQYFGPGTRLTVT.

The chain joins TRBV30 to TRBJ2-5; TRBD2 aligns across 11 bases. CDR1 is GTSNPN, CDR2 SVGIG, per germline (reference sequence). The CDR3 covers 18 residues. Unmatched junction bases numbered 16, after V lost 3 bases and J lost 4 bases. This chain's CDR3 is CAWSRGLAGGGASETQYF. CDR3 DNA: TGTGCCTGGAGCCGAGGACTAGCGGGTGGAGGCGCGTCAGAGACCCAGTACTTC.

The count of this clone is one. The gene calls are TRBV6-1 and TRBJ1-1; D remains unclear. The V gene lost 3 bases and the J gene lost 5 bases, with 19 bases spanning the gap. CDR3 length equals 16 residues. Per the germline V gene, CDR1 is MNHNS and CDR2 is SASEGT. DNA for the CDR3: TGTGCCAGCAGTGAGATCGTGGCCCGGAGAGGTACTGAAGCTTTCTTT. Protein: CASSEIVARRGTEAFF.

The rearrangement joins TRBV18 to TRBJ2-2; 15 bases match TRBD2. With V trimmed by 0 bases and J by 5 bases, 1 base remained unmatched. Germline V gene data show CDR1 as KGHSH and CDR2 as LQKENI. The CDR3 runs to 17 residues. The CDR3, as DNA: TGTGCCAGCTCACCACCTGGGACTAGCGGGAGGACCGGGGAGCTGTTTTTT. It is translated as CASSPPGTSGRTGELFF. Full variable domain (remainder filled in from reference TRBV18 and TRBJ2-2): NAGVMQNPRHLVRRRGQEARLRCSPMKGHSHVYWYRQLPEEGLKFMVYLQKENIIDESGMPKERFSAEFPKEGPSILRIQQVVRGDSAAYFCASSPPGTSGRTGELFFGEGSRLTVL.

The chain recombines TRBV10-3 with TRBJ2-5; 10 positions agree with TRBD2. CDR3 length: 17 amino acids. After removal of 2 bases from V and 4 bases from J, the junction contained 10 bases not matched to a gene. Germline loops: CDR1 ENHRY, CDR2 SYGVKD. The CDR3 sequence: CAISETVLAGVRETQYF. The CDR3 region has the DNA TGTGCCATCAGTGAGACGGTGCTAGCGGGGGTTCGAGAGACCCAGTACTTC.

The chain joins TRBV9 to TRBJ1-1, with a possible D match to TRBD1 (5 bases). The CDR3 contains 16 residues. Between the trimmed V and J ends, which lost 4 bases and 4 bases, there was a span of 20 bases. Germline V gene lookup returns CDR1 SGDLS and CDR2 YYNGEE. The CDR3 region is CASSPGGGGLSTEAFF. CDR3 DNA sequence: TGTGCCAGCAGCCCTGGGGGGGGTGGTCTGAGCACTGAAGCTTTCTTT.

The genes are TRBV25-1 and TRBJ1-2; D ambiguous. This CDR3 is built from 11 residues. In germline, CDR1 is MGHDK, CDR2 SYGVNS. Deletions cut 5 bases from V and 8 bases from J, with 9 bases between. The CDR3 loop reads CASSSVRGYTF. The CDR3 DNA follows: TGTGCCAGCAGTTCCGTGAGGGGCTACACCTTC.